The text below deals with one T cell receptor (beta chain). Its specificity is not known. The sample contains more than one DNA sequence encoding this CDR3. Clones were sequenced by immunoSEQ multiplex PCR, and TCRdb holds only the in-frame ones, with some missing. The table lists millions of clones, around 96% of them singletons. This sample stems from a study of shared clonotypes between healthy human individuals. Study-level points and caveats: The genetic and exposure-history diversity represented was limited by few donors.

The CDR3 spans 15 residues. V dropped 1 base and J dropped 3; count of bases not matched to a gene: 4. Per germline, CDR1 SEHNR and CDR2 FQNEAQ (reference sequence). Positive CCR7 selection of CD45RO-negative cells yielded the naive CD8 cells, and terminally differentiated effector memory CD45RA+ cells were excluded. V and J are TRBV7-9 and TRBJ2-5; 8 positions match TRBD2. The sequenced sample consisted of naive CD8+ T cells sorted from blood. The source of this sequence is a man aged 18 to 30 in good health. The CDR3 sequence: CASSLVAGGEETQYF. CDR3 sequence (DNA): TGTGCCAGCAGCTTAGTGGCGGGGGGAGAAGAGACCCAGTACTTC.